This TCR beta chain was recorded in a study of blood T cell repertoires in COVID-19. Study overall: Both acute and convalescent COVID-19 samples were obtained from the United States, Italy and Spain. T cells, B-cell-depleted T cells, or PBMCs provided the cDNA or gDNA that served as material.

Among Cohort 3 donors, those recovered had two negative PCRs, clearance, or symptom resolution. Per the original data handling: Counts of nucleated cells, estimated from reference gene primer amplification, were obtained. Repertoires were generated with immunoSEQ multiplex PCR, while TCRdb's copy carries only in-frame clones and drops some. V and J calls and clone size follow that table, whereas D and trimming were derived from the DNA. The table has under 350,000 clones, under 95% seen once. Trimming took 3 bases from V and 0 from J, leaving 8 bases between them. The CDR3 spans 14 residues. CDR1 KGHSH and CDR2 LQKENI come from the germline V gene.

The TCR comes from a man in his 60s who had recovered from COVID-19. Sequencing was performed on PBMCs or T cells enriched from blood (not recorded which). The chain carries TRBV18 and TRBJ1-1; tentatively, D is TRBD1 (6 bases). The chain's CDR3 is CASSPDRMNTEAFF. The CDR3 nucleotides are TGTGCCAGCTCACCCGACAGGATGAACACTGAAGCTTTCTTT.